Presented here are 9 T cell receptor beta chains from one specimen sequenced in a study of blood T cells in healthy people across ages. The use of a sample-barcoded 5' primer and a J-beta primer mix characterized a second PCR of 7 to 11 cycles. TCRdb re-analysed the 5' RACE reads in MiXCR, keeping a single row per CDR3 protein. Counted here are roughly 1.5 million distinct CDR3 sequences, roughly 43% occurring once; the ten biggest clones make up around 4%. Sequencing input: blood. The receptors originated from a woman younger than 30 in good health.

This clonotype has just a few counts. This chain links TRBV9 with TRBJ1-2; D remains unclear. Per the germline V gene, CDR1 is SGDLS and CDR2 is YYNGEE. V was shortened by 0 bases and J by 4 bases, with 10 bases between the two germline ends. CDR3 length equals 14 residues. The CDR3 region is CASSVGVSSYGYTF. CDR3 sequence (DNA): TGTGCCAGCAGCGTAGGTGTCTCAAGCTATGGCTACACCTTC.

This clonotype occurred a few times. The V call is TRBV20-1, the J call TRBJ1-2; possibly TRBD1 for D (5 bases). Trimming stripped 2 bases from V and 5 bases from J, with 15 bases between. Germline V gives CDR1 DFQATT, CDR2 SNEGSKA (reference sequence). The CDR3 extends over 14 amino acids. This chain's CDR3 is CSARLQAGNYGYTF. CDR3 DNA: TGCAGTGCTAGATTACAGGCAGGGAATTATGGCTACACCTTC.

This clonotype was counted at least ten times. The CDR3 DNA reads as TGTGCCAGCAGTGACAGGGGTTTGGAGACCCAGTACTTC. Translation gives CASSDRGLETQYF. The chain joins TRBV2 to TRBJ2-5; D is possibly TRBD1 (6 bases). Trimming removed 3 bases from V and 5 bases from J, with 10 bases in between. Germline lookup yields CDR1 SNHLY and CDR2 FYNNEI. The CDR3 spans 13 residues. Together with reference TRBV2 and TRBJ2-5, the CDR3 gives the full variable domain: EPEVTQTPSHQVTQMGQEVILRCVPISNHLYFYWYRQILGQKVEFLVSFYNNEISEKSEIFDDQFSVERPDGSNFTLKIRSTKLEDSAMYFCASSDRGLETQYFGPGTRLLVL.

The chain couples TRBV20-1 to TRBJ2-5, with D perhaps TRBD2 (5 bases). Judging by the DNA end, TRBJ2-7 fits better; the J call may be wrong. Germline V gene sequence: CDR1 DFQATT, CDR2 SNEGSKA (reference sequence). The CDR3 has 13 amino acids. The CDR3 coding sequence is TGCAGTGCTAGAGTAGAGGGTTCCATCGAGCAGTACTTC. Its translation: CSARVEGSIEQYF.

The chain uses TRBV20-1 and TRBJ2-3; the match to TRBD2 covers 10 bases. V lost 3 bases, J lost 6 bases, and 18 bases stayed unmatched. CDR1 is DFQATT and CDR2 is SNEGSKA in the germline V gene (reference sequence). The CDR3 sequence is 18 residues long. CDR3 in amino acids: CSARGHFQGLAVLDTQYF. The CDR3, as DNA: TGCAGTGCTAGGGGACACTTTCAAGGACTAGCGGTTTTGGATACGCAGTATTTT.

This sequence joins TRBV6-6 and TRBJ1-5; perhaps TRBD1 as D (6 bases). CDR1 is MNHNY and CDR2 is SVGAGI in the germline V gene (reference sequence). The V end was cut by 2 bases, the J end by 5 bases, with 10 bases between. The CDR3 covers 14 residues. DNA of the CDR3: TGTGCCAGCAGTTACCTGGACAGATATCAGCCCCAGCATTTT. Protein product: CASSYLDRYQPQHF.

This chain uses TRBV6-5 with TRBJ2-5; D remains ambiguous. The V gene's germline CDR1 is MNHEY and CDR2 SVGAGI. Between the trimmed V and J ends, which lost 4 bases and 11 bases, there was a span of 20 bases. CDR3 length: 14 residues. The DNA of the CDR3 is TGTGCCAGCAGTTTTTCACGAGTATACAATGAGCAGTACTTC. Protein: CASSFSRVYNEQYF.

The table lists this clonotype with a count of one. The rearrangement links TRBV20-1 to TRBJ2-5; D uncertain. Trimming took 7 bases from V and 5 from J, leaving 14 bases between them. The CDR3 loop spans 12 amino acids. The V gene's germline CDR1 is DFQATT and CDR2 SNEGSKA (reference sequence). The CDR3 loop reads CSVSFGVETQYF. The CDR3 nucleotides read TGCAGTGTATCTTTTGGGGTTGAGACCCAGTACTTC.

This chain joins TRBV7-2 and TRBJ2-7, with 7 bases identical to TRBD2. Looked up from germline, CDR1 is SGHTA and CDR2 is FQGNSA. The V gene end was trimmed by 5 bases and the J gene end by 0 bases; junction bases not matched to a gene: 7. CDR3 length: 15 amino acids. The CDR3: CASSRSASGSYEQYF. Written as DNA, the CDR3 is TGTGCCAGCAGCCGATCGGCTAGCGGCTCCTACGAGCAGTACTTC. Full variable domain (remainder filled in from reference TRBV7-2 and TRBJ2-7): GAGVSQSPSNKVTEKGKDVELRCDPISGHTALYWYRQSLGQGLEFLIYFQGNSAPDKSGLPSDRFSAERTGGSVSTLTIQRTQQEDSAVYLCASSRSASGSYEQYFGPGTRLTVT.